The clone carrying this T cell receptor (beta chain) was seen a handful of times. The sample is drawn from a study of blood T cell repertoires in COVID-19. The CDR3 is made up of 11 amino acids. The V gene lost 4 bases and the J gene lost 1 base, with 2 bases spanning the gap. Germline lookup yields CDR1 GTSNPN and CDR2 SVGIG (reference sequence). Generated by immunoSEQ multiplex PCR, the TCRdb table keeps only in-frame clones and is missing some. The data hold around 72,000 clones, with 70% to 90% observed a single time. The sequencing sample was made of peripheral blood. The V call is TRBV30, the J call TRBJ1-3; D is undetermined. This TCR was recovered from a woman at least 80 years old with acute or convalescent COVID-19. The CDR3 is CAWTSGNTIYF. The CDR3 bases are TGTGCCTGGACATCTGGAAACACCATATATTTT. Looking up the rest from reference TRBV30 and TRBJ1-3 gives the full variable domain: SQTIHQWPATLVQPVGSPLSLECTVEGTSNPNLYWYRQAAGRGLQLLFYSVGIGQISSEVPQNLSASRPQDRQFILSSKKLLLSDSGFYLCAWTSGNTIYFGEGSWLTVV.